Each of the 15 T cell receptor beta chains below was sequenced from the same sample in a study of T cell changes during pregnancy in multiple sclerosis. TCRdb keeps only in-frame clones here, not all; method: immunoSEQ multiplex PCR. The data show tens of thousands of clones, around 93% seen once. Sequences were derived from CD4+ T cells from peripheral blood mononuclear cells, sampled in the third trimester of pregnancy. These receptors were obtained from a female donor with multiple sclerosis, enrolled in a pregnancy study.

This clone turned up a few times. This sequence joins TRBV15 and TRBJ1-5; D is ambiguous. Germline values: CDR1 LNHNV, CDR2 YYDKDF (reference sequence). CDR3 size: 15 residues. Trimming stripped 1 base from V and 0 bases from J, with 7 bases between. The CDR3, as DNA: TGTGCCACCAGCAGAGTAGGAGATAGCAATCAGCCCCAGCATTTT. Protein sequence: CATSRVGDSNQPQHF.

The CDR3 nucleotides are TGTGCCATCAGTGAGGGGGCGGGACGGTCCTACGAGCAGTACTTC. It is translated as CAISEGAGRSYEQYF. The V and J genes are TRBV10-3 and TRBJ2-7, with a possible D match to TRBD2 (6 bases). CDR3 length equals 15 residues. Germline CDR1 is ENHRY and CDR2 is SYGVKD. Between the trimmed V and J ends, which lost 2 bases and 1 base, there was a span of 12 bases.

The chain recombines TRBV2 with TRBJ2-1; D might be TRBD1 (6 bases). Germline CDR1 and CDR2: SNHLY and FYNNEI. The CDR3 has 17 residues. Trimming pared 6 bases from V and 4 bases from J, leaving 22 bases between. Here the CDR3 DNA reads TGTGCCAGCAGGCCTACTATCAACCGGGACACTTACAATGAGCAGTTCTTC. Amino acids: CASRPTINRDTYNEQFF.

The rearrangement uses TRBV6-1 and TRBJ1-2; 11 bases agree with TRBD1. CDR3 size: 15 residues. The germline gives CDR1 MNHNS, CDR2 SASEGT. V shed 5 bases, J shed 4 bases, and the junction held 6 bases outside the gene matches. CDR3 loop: CASSFGTGGVYGYTF. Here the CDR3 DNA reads TGTGCCAGCAGTTTTGGGACAGGGGGGGTCTATGGCTACACCTTC.

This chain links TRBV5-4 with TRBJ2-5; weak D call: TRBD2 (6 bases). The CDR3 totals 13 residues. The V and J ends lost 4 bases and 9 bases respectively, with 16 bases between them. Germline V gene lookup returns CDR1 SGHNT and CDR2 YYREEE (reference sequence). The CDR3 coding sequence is TGTGCCAGCAGCCCCGGTCCGGGGGACGCCCAGTACTTC. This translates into CASSPGPGDAQYF.

As DNA, the CDR3 is TGTGCCAGCAGTTTTCTAATCGGGACAGGGAAGACAGATACGCAGTATTTT. Translation gives CASSFLIGTGKTDTQYF. The chain employs TRBV28 and TRBJ2-3; 9 bases align to TRBD1. The ends lost 3 bases at V and 3 bases at J; junction bases unmatched: 10. Germline-derived CDR1 and CDR2 are MDHEN and SYDVKM. This CDR3 is 17 amino acids long.

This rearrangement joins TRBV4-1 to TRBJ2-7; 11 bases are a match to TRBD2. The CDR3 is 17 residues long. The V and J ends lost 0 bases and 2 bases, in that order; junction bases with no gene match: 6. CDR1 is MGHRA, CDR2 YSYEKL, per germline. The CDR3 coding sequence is TGCGCCAGCAGCCAAGATGAAGTACTAGCGGGGGCCTACGAGCAGTACTTC. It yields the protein CASSQDEVLAGAYEQYF.

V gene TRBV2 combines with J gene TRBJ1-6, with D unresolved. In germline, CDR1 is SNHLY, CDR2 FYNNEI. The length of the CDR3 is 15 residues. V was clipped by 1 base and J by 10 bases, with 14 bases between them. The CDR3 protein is CASSEEVTNSSPLHF. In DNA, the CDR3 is TGTGCCAGCAGTGAAGAGGTGACCAACAGCTCACCCCTCCACTTT. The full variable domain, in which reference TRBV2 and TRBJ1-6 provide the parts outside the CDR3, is EPEVTQTPSHQVTQMGQEVILRCVPISNHLYFYWYRQILGQKVEFLVSFYNNEISEKSEIFDDQFSVERPDGSNFTLKIRSTKLEDSAMYFCASSEEVTNSSPLHFGNGTRLTVT.

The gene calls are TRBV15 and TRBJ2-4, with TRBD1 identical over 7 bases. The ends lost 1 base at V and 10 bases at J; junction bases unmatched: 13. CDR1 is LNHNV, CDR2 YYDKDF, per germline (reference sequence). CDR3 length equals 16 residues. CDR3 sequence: CATSRGQTGFGNIQYF. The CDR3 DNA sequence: TGTGCCACCAGCAGAGGACAGACAGGGTTCGGGAATATTCAGTACTTC. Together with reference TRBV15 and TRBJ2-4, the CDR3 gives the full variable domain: DAMVIQNPRYQVTQFGKPVTLSCSQTLNHNVMYWYQQKSSQAPKLLFHYYDKDFNNEADTPDNFQSRRPNTSFCFLDIRSPGLGDTAMYLCATSRGQTGFGNIQYFGAGTRLSVL.

CDR3 sequence (DNA): TGTGCCAGCTCACCACTTCCTAGCGGGAAAAGTTCAAATGAGCAGTTCTTC. Translation: CASSPLPSGKSSNEQFF. The rearrangement joins TRBV18 to TRBJ2-1, with 9 positions matching TRBD2. The CDR3 has 17 amino acids. The germline CDR1 and CDR2 sequences are KGHSH and LQKENI. J was trimmed by 7 bases and V by 1 base; bases with no gene match: 11.

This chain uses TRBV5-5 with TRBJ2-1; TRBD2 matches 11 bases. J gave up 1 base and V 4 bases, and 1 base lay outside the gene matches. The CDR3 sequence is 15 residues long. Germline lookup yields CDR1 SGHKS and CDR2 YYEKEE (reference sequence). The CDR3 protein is CASSVAGGSYNEQFF. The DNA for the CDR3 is TGTGCCAGCAGCGTAGCGGGAGGGTCCTACAATGAGCAGTTCTTC.

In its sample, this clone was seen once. The CDR3 loop is CASSLEGARTYNSPLHF. CDR3 DNA: TGTGCCAGCAGCTTGGAGGGGGCACGGACCTATAATTCACCCCTCCACTTT. The gene calls are TRBV5-4 and TRBJ1-6; TRBD1 agrees at 7 bases. J lost 2 bases, V lost 0 bases, and 5 bases had no gene match. CDR1 is SGHNT, CDR2 YYREEE, per germline (reference sequence). This CDR3 has 17 amino acids.

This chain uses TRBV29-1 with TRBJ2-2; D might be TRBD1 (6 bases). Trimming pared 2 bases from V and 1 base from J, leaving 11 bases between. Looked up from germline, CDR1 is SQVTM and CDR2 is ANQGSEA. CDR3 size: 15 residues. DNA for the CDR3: TGCAGCGTTGAAAAGGCGACAGGGAACACCGGGGAGCTGTTTTTT. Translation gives CSVEKATGNTGELFF.

Written as DNA, the CDR3 is TGTGCCATCAGTGAAGGACAGGGAAAAGAGACCCAGTACTTC. Encoded protein: CAISEGQGKETQYF. The chain couples TRBV10-3 to TRBJ2-5; 8 bases agree with TRBD1. In germline, CDR1 is ENHRY, CDR2 SYGVKD. The CDR3 length is 14 residues. The trim removed 3 bases at V and 3 bases at J, leaving 3 bases unmatched.

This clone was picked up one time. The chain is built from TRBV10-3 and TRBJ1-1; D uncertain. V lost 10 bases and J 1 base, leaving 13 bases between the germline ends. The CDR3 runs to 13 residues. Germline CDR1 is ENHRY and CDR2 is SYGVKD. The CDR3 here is CATIEPGNTEAFF. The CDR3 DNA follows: TGTGCCACCATAGAGCCCGGGAACACTGAAGCTTTCTTT.